The sequence of this T cell receptor beta chain was determined in a study of cytomegalovirus exposure and HLA in healthy donors. Study in general: Early release data held tens of millions of unique TCRs from HLA-typed donors.

The V gene end was trimmed by 5 bases and the J gene end by 0 bases; junction bases not matched to a gene: 5. The length of the CDR3 is 15 residues. The germline CDR1 and CDR2 sequences are SGHNT and YYREEE (reference sequence). The PCR employed 60 Vbeta primers together with 13 Jbeta primers. Some clones are missing from TCRdb's copy, which holds only in-frame ones; the method was immunoSEQ multiplex PCR. This table holds roughly 220,000 clones, 79% found once. Broader study findings: For most TCR beta V segments, an earlier analysis put the productive rate at about 87% or about 30% of the time.

With regard to this clone: The antigen remains unidentified. This same CDR3 is encoded by further DNA sequences in the sample.

The sequenced sample consisted of PBMCs. This receptor was identified in a man aged 50 to 60 in good health and CMV-seronegative. J is TRBJ2-7 and V is TRBV5-4; 10 bases line up with TRBD1. This CDR3 is CASSFRTGGSYEQYF. The CDR3 coding sequence is TGTGCCAGCAGTTTTAGGACAGGGGGCTCCTACGAGCAGTACTTC.